This T cell receptor beta chain was retrieved from a study of cytomegalovirus exposure and HLA in healthy donors. It was with 60 Vbeta and 13 Jbeta primers that the PCR ran. Clones were sequenced by immunoSEQ multiplex PCR, and TCRdb holds only the in-frame ones, with some missing. The data show 94,000 or so clones, with around 71% seen just once and under 8.5% held by the top ten. Germline V CDR1 and CDR2: SGHVS, FNYEAQ. V shed 6 bases and J shed 6 bases, with 14 bases lying between them. This CDR3 contains 13 residues. The clonotype originates from a man aged 60 to 75 in good health and CMV-seronegative. The chain joins TRBV7-6 to TRBJ1-2; D gene unclear. Sequencing input: PBMCs. In nucleotides, the CDR3 is TGTGCCAGCAGTCGTATCTTTGGGCATGGCTACACCTTC. It is translated as CASSRIFGHGYTF.